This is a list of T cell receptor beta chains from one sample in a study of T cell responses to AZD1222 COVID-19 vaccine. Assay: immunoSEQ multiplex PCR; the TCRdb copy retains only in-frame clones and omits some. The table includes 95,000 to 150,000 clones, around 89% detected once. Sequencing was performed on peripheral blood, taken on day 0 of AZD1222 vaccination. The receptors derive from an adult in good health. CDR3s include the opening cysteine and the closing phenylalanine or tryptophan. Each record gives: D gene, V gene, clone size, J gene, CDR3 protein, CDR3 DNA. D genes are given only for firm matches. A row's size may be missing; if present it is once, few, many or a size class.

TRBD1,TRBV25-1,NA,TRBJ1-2,CASSEELSGGNGYTF,TGTGCCAGCAGTGAAGAGTTATCAGGGGGCAACGGCTACACCTTC
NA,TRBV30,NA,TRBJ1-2,CAWSFGQQPGYTF,TGTGCCTGGAGTTTTGGTCAGCAACCTGGCTACACCTTC
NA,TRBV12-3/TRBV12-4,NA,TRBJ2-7,CASSQGMYEQYF,TGTGCCAGCAGCCAGGGCATGTACGAGCAGTACTTC
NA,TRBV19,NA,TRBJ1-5,CASSPRGGETIQPQHF,TGTGCCAGTAGCCCACGGGGGGGCGAAACAATTCAGCCCCAGCATTTT
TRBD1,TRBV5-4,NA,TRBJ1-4,CASSPGQVGEKLFF,TGTGCCAGCAGCCCGGGACAGGTGGGAGAAAAACTGTTTTTT
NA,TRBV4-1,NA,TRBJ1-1,CASSHAGREDTEAFF,TGCGCCAGCAGCCATGCCGGCAGGGAGGACACTGAAGCTTTCTTT
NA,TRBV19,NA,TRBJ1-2,CASSPSRDNNYGYTF,TGTGCCAGTAGTCCCTCCAGGGACAATAACTATGGCTACACCTTC
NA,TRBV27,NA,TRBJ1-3,CASSYQGHKGNTIYF,TGTGCCAGCAGTTATCAGGGACATAAAGGAAACACCATATATTTT
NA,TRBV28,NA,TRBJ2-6,CASSLATVGANVLTF,TGTGCCAGCAGTTTAGCGACAGTTGGGGCCAACGTCCTGACTTTC
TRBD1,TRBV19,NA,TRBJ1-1,CASRLQGTWAEAFF,TGTGCCAGTAGACTACAGGGGACTTGGGCTGAAGCTTTCTTT
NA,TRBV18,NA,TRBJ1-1,CASSPTAGEVTEAFF,TGTGCCAGCTCACCGACGGCAGGCGAAGTTACTGAAGCTTTCTTT
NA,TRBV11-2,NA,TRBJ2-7,CASSLLGAYYEQYF,TGTGCCAGCAGCCTACTTGGGGCTTACTACGAGCAGTACTTC
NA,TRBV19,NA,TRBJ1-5,CASAPGGHNQPQHF,TGTGCCAGTGCCCCCGGGGGGCACAATCAGCCCCAGCATTTT
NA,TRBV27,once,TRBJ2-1,CASTVGAGPYNEQFF,TGTGCCAGCACCGTAGGGGCAGGACCATACAATGAGCAGTTCTTC
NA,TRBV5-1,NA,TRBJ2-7,CASSLRILARFILRSSYEQYF,TGCGCCAGCAGCTTGAGGATTTTAGCCAGGTTCATCTTAAGGAGCTCCTACGAGCAGTACTTC
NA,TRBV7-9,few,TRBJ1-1,CASRRTLEAFF,TGTGCCAGCAGGAGGACATTAGAAGCTTTCTTT
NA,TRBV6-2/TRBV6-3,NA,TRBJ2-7,CASSYPAFSSYEQYF,TGTGCCAGCAGTTACCCGGCTTTCAGCTCCTACGAGCAGTACTTC
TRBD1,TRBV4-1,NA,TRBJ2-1,CASSQYSGQGSHEQFF,TGCGCCAGCAGCCAGTACTCGGGACAGGGTAGCCATGAGCAGTTCTTC
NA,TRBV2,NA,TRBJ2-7,CASTRRDVPYEQYF,TGTGCCAGCACCCGGCGGGACGTTCCCTACGAGCAGTACTTC
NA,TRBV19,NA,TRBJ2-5,CASSNQETQYF,TGTGCCAGTAGTAACCAAGAGACCCAGTACTTC
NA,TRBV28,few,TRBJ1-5,CASRFKEGNQPQHF,TGTGCCAGCAGGTTCAAGGAAGGCAATCAGCCCCAGCATTTT
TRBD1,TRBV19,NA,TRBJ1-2,CASSPGQGLGYTF,TGTGCCAGTAGTCCTGGACAGGGGTTGGGCTACACCTTC
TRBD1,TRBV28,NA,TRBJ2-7,CASSLVDRFNHEQYF,TGTGCCAGCAGTTTGGTGGACAGGTTCAATCACGAGCAGTACTTC
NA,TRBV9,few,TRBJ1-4,CASSEGTATNEKLFF,TGTGCCAGCAGCGAGGGGACTGCAACTAATGAAAAACTGTTTTTT
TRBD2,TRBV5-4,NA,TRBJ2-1,CASCPTQRECNEQFF,TGTGCCAGCTGTCCCACCCAGCGGGAGTGCAATGAGCAGTTCTTC
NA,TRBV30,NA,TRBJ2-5,CAWSLDPIGETQYF,TGTGCCTGGAGTCTGGACCCGATAGGAGAGACCCAGTACTTC
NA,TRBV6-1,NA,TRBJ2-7,CASSEPGVGYEQYF,TGTGCCAGCAGTGAGCCAGGAGTCGGCTACGAGCAGTACTTC
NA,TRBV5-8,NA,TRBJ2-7,CASSPKDSYEQYF,TGTGCCAGCAGTCCCAAGGACAGCTACGAGCAGTACTTC
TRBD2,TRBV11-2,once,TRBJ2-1,CASSRSGNPHNEQFF,TGTGCCAGCAGCCGTAGCGGGAATCCCCACAATGAGCAGTTCTTC
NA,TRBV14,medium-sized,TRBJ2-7,CASSPLEGPWEQYF,TGTGCCAGCAGCCCCTTGGAAGGGCCCTGGGAGCAGTACTTC
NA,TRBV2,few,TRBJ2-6,CASSDARRGANVLTF,TGTGCCAGCAGTGACGCCCGCCGGGGAGCCAACGTCCTGACTTTC